Listed below are T cell receptor beta chains from one sample, sequenced in a study of graft-versus-host responses after intestinal transplantation. The protocol was immunoSEQ multiplex PCR, while the TCRdb copy is restricted to in-frame clones and leaves out a portion. Here the sample spans over 75,000 clones, roughly nine tenths being singletons. Antigen specificity for these receptors is unknown. The sample in question was unstimulated CD4+ T cells sorted from spleen or lymph node cells, obtained before transplant. Receptors originate from a human donor who was the organ donor for an intestinal transplant. Both conserved end residues are part of each CDR3. The order of the fields is J gene, V gene, D gene, clone size, CDR3 DNA, CDR3 protein. A D gene is named only where the DNA matches it firmly. A clone size is listed for some rows: how often the clone was seen (once, few, many), or a class if it is expanded.

J: TRBJ1-1; V: TRBV18; D: -; size: -; DNA: TGTGCCAGCTCACCAGTCCTAGGGGTCACTGAAGCTTTCTTT; CDR3: CASSPVLGVTEAFF
J: TRBJ2-3; V: TRBV6-4; D: -; size: once; DNA: TGTGCCAGCAGTGACCAACGGGCAGATACGCAGTATTTT; CDR3: CASSDQRADTQYF
J: TRBJ1-1; V: TRBV18; D: -; size: -; DNA: TGTGCCAGCTCACCACAGGGGTTTGAAGCTTTCTTT; CDR3: CASSPQGFEAFF
J: TRBJ2-2; V: TRBV2; D: -; size: -; DNA: TGTGCCAGCCGCAGGGGCGAGAGGGGAATGTATAGCACCGGGGAGCTGTTTTTT; CDR3: CASRRGERGMYSTGELFF
J: TRBJ1-2; V: TRBV18; D: TRBD1; size: few; DNA: TGTGCCAGCTCACTGGACAGGGTGACTGGCTACACCTTC; CDR3: CASSLDRVTGYTF
J: TRBJ2-1; V: TRBV11-3; D: TRBD2; size: -; DNA: TGTGCCAGCAGTCCCGGACTAGCGGGGGGGTACAATGAGCAGTTCTTC; CDR3: CASSPGLAGGYNEQFF
J: TRBJ2-3; V: TRBV5-1; D: TRBD1; size: -; DNA: TGCGCCAGCAGCTTGGCAGGACAGGGTTTGTCAGATACGCAGTATTTT; CDR3: CASSLAGQGLSDTQYF
J: TRBJ2-2; V: TRBV5-4; D: TRBD2; size: once; DNA: TGTGCCAGCAGCTCGGGGGGAGTAGCGGGGGGCACCGGGGAGCTGTTTTTT; CDR3: CASSSGGVAGGTGELFF
J: TRBJ2-7; V: TRBV10-3; D: -; size: -; DNA: TGTGCCATCAGTGAAGGCCCCGACAGCTACGAGCAGTACTTC; CDR3: CAISEGPDSYEQYF
J: TRBJ1-5; V: TRBV28; D: TRBD1; size: -; DNA: TGTGCCAGCAGTTTCTGGGACAGGGAGGGTCAGCCCCAGCATTTT; CDR3: CASSFWDREGQPQHF
J: TRBJ2-5; V: TRBV7-8; D: -; size: -; DNA: TGTGCCAGCAGCTTAGAGAGGCAGAGCGCGGGGACCCAGTACTTC; CDR3: CASSLERQSAGTQYF
J: TRBJ2-3; V: TRBV5-4; D: TRBD1; size: -; DNA: TGTGCCAGCAGCCAGACAGGGGCTGAAGATACGCAGTATTTT; CDR3: CASSQTGAEDTQYF
J: TRBJ1-5; V: TRBV6-1; D: TRBD1; size: -; DNA: TGTGCCAGCAGTGGAACGACAGGGCGAGGGCCCCAGCATTTT; CDR3: CASSGTTGRGPQHF
J: TRBJ1-3; V: TRBV15; D: TRBD1; size: -; DNA: TGTGCCACCAGCAGGCCCAGACAGGGGAAAGGTGGAAACACCATATATTTT; CDR3: CATSRPRQGKGGNTIYF
J: TRBJ2-2; V: TRBV4-3; D: TRBD1; size: -; DNA: TGCGCCAGCAGCTGGACAGGGGCCACCGGGGAGCTGTTTTTT; CDR3: CASSWTGATGELFF
J: TRBJ1-2; V: TRBV4-1; D: -; size: -; DNA: TGCGCCAGCAGCCAAGCAGTCGGGGCGGGGTCCCTTTATGGCTACACCTTC; CDR3: CASSQAVGAGSLYGYTF
J: TRBJ2-3; V: TRBV7-2; D: TRBD1; size: -; DNA: TGTGCCAGCAGCCCACTTACAGGGGGAGATACGCAGTATTTT; CDR3: CASSPLTGGDTQYF
J: TRBJ1-5; V: TRBV4-1; D: TRBD1; size: -; DNA: TGCGCCAGCAGCTTCGGACGACAGGGTAGCAATCAGCCCCAGCATTTT; CDR3: CASSFGRQGSNQPQHF
J: TRBJ2-5; V: TRBV6-5; D: -; size: -; DNA: TGTGCCAGCAGCCCCCCAACAGGGTTGGAGACCCAGTACTTC; CDR3: CASSPPTGLETQYF
J: TRBJ2-7; V: TRBV7-6; D: TRBD1; size: -; DNA: TGTGCCAGCAGCCCACAGGGGTTGGGGACCTACGAGCAGTACTTC; CDR3: CASSPQGLGTYEQYF
J: TRBJ2-7; V: TRBV7-9; D: TRBD1; size: -; DNA: TGTGCCAGCAGCCCCGGGACAGTGACCTACGAGCAGTACTTC; CDR3: CASSPGTVTYEQYF
J: TRBJ2-7; V: TRBV7-2; D: -; size: -; DNA: TGTGCCAGCAGCGGACTGCTCGGGGAGCAGTACTTC; CDR3: CASSGLLGEQYF
J: TRBJ2-1; V: TRBV29-1; D: TRBD2; size: -; DNA: TGCAGCGTTGAAGCCCGCAGCCGACTAGCGGGAGTTATCGACAATGAGCAGTTCTTC; CDR3: CSVEARSRLAGVIDNEQFF
J: TRBJ1-6; V: TRBV4-2; D: -; size: -; DNA: TGTGCCAGCAGCCAAGTAACAGAGAGGGCCTATAATTCACCCCTCCACTTT; CDR3: CASSQVTERAYNSPLHF
J: TRBJ1-1; V: TRBV7-9; D: -; size: once; DNA: TGTGCCAGCAGCCCGGGACAAGGAACCGAAGCTTTCTTT; CDR3: CASSPGQGTEAFF
J: TRBJ2-7; V: TRBV15; D: -; size: -; DNA: TGTGCCACCAGCAGAGGGGACAACTACGAGCAGTACTTC; CDR3: CATSRGDNYEQYF
J: TRBJ1-5; V: TRBV6-1; D: -; size: -; DNA: TGTGCCAGCAGTGAGGGGCAGCACTCTCGCAATCAGCCCCAGCATTTT; CDR3: CASSEGQHSRNQPQHF
J: TRBJ2-5; V: TRBV5-1; D: -; size: -; DNA: TGCGCCAGCAGCTTGAATAGTTGGAGAGAGACCCAGTACTTC; CDR3: CASSLNSWRETQYF
J: TRBJ2-7; V: TRBV2; D: -; size: -; DNA: TGTGCCAGCAGAGCGGGCCCCCTGGGGGAGCAGTACTTC; CDR3: CASRAGPLGEQYF
J: TRBJ1-3; V: TRBV5-1; D: -; size: -; DNA: TGCGCCAGCAGCGCAACAGGGACCTCTGGAAACACCATATATTTT; CDR3: CASSATGTSGNTIYF